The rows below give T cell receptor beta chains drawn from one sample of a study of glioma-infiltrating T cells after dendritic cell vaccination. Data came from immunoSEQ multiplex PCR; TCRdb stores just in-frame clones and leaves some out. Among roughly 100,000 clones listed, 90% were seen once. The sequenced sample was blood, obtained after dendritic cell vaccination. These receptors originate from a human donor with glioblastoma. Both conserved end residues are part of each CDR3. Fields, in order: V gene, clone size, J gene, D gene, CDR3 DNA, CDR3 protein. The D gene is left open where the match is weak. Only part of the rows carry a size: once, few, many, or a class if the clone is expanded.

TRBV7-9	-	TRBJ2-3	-	TGTGCCAGCAGCTTACAGGGGATTGGCACAGATACGCAGTATTTT	CASSLQGIGTDTQYF
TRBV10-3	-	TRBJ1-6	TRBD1	TGTGCCATGAGCAAGGACAGGGGGAGTAATTCACCCCTCCACTTT	CAMSKDRGSNSPLHF
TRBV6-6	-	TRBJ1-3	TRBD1	TGTGCCAGCAGTCTTCAGGGGGGATTGGACACCATATATTTT	CASSLQGGLDTIYF
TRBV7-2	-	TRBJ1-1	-	TGTGCCAGCAGCATACAGGGATACGGGACTGAAGCTTTCTTT	CASSIQGYGTEAFF
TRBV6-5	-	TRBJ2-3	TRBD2	TGTGCCAGCAGTTTAACTAGCGGGGGTGATACGCAGTATTTT	CASSLTSGGDTQYF
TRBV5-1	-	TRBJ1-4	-	TGCGCCAGCAGCTTGGGGACTACTGCAACTAATGAAAAACTGTTTTTT	CASSLGTTATNEKLFF
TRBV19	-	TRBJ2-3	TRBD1	TGTGCCAGTACCCCAGCAGGGGGCCTCACAGATACGCAGTATTTT	CASTPAGGLTDTQYF
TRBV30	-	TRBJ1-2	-	TGTGCCTGGAGTGTACGGACTCTCCCGGGGAGCTATGGCTACACCTTC	CAWSVRTLPGSYGYTF
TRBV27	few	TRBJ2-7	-	TGTGCCAGCAGTTTAGGATCGGGGCAGTACTTC	CASSLGSGQYF
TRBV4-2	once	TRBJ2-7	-	TGTGCCAGCAGCCAAGGTCAAGGGGACTCCTACGAGCAGTACTTC	CASSQGQGDSYEQYF
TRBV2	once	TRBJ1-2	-	TGTGCCAGCTGTTATGGGGGGAGTAACTATGGCTACACCTTC	CASCYGGSNYGYTF
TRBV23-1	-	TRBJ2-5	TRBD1	TGCGCCAGCAGTCAATCGGGGACAGGAGGGGAGACCCAGTACTTC	CASSQSGTGGETQYF
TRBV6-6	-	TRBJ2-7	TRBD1	TGTGCCAGCAGCTCACCCGGGACAGCCATCTACGAGCAGTACTTC	CASSSPGTAIYEQYF
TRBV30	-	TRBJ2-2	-	TGTGCCTGGAGTGCTTTTTCCGGGGTAATGGGTACCGGGGAGCTGTTTTTT	CAWSAFSGVMGTGELFF
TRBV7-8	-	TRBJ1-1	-	TGTGCCAGCAGCTTAAACTCGGAGGGTAACGCTGAAGCTTTCTTT	CASSLNSEGNAEAFF
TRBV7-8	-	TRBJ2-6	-	TGTGCCAGCAGCTTAGTCCTACCCTCTGGGGCCAACGTCCTGACTTTC	CASSLVLPSGANVLTF
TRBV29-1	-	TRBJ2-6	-	TGCAGCGTTGGTCTCGGAGTACGAATCTCTGGGGCCAACGTCCTGACTTTC	CSVGLGVRISGANVLTF
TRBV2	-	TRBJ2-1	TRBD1	TGTGCCAGCACTCCTCGGGACAGCTACAATGAGCAGTTCTTC	CASTPRDSYNEQFF
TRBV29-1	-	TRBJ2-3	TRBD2	TGCAGCGTTGAAGATAGAGCGGGAAGTACAGATACGCAGTATTTT	CSVEDRAGSTDTQYF
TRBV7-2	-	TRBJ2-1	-	TGTGCCAGCAGCTTCAGGGTAAGCGGGAATGAGCAGTTCTTC	CASSFRVSGNEQFF
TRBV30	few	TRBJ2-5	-	TGTGCCTGGAGACAGTTACAAGAGACCCAGTACTTC	CAWRQLQETQYF
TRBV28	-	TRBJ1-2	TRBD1	TGTGCCAGCAGCAAACGCTGGAGGGGGCCCAACTATGGCTACACCTTC	CASSKRWRGPNYGYTF
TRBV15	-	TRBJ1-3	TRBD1	TGTGCCACCAGCACCGGACAGGGTGGGAACACCATATATTTT	CATSTGQGGNTIYF
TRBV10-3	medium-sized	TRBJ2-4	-	TGTGCCATCAGTGAGTCGATTGAACATAACATTCAGTACTTC	CAISESIEHNIQYF
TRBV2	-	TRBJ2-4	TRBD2	TGTGCCAGCAGTGGACTAGCGCAAACCCCCAACATTCAGTACTTC	CASSGLAQTPNIQYF
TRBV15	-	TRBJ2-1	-	TGTGCCACCAGCAGAGATGGTGTCCGGCCTACAGACCCCTCGGAGCAGTTCTTC	CATSRDGVRPTDPSEQFF
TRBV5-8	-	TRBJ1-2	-	TGTGCCAGCAGCTTGGCACAAGGAGCCTCCTATGGCTACACCTTC	CASSLAQGASYGYTF
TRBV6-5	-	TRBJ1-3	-	TGTGCCAGCAGCCTCGGGCGGGGACCGGGAAACACCATATATTTT	CASSLGRGPGNTIYF
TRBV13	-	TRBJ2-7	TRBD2	TGTGCCAGCAGCTTGTCTAGCGGGATGGCGTCCTACGAGCAGTACTTC	CASSLSSGMASYEQYF
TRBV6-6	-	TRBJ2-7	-	TGTGCCAGTATGACAGGCTATTCCTACGAGCAGTACTTC	CASMTGYSYEQYF
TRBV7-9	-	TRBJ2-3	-	TGTGCCAGCAGCTTTGTCCAGACAGATACGCAGTATTTT	CASSFVQTDTQYF
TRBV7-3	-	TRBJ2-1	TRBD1	TGTGCCAGCAGCCTTAACGGACAGGGTCCCTACAATGAGCAGTTCTTC	CASSLNGQGPYNEQFF
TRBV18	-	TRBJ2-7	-	TGTGCCAGCTCCATCACATCCCCTAGCTACGAGCAGTACTTC	CASSITSPSYEQYF
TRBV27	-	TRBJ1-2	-	TGTGCCAGCAGTTCAAGGGGTTATGGCTACACCTTC	CASSSRGYGYTF
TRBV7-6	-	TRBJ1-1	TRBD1	TGTGCCAGCAGAACTATCACAGGGGGAGAAAGAACTGAAGCTTTCTTT	CASRTITGGERTEAFF
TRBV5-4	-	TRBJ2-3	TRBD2	TGTGCCAGCAGCCGGGTCAGCGGGAGAAACACAGATACGCAGTATTTT	CASSRVSGRNTDTQYF
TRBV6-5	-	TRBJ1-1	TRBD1	TGTGCCAGCAGTTACTCCACAGGGGACCCTGAAGCTTTCTTT	CASSYSTGDPEAFF
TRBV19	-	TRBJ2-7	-	TGTGCCAGTAGTACGCTACAGGGCCCCTACGAGCAGTACTTC	CASSTLQGPYEQYF
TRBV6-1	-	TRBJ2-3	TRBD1	TGTGCCAGCAGTTCCCGACAGGGTACGACGGATACGCAGTATTTT	CASSSRQGTTDTQYF